This T cell receptor (beta chain) is drawn from a study of cytomegalovirus exposure and HLA in healthy donors listed by TCRdb under 2017. Notes on the research overall: An earlier analysis of 587 of the donors reported about 280 Gb of sequence data and some 110 million unique TCR beta sequences obtained from around 170 million T cells. An early release covering roughly 640 HLA-typed donors comprised about 310 gigabases of sequencing data and 85 million to 100 million unique TCR sequences. Of the roughly 400 genotyped donors, roughly 85% fell in the genetic ancestry cluster associated with self-reported Caucasian donors. The study aimed to test whether cataloging public T cell receptors could reveal signatures of past pathogen exposure. The study profiled the T cell repertoires of about 640 subjects by immunosequencing and related them to cytomegalovirus serostatus. In addition to the first cohort of 650 to 750 subjects, a separate validation cohort of 120 different subjects was used. To predict cytomegalovirus infection status, the study combined high-throughput TCR immunosequencing, statistical association of individual TCRs with disease status, and machine learning. In a later analysis, previously published TCR beta repertoires from some 640 donors were re-analyzed and high-resolution HLA genotyping was added so that TCR occurrence patterns could be studied. Rather than using new phenotypic data, the later analysis identified candidate immune exposures from TCR beta sequences and from how often those sequences occurred across donors. An earlier analysis of about 620 of the donors applied high-throughput TCR beta sequencing to assess whether each TCR beta V gene segment acted as functional or pseudogenic. Donor age, sex, ethnicity and CMV serostatus were compiled alongside the repertoire data. In a later genetic analysis, genome-wide SNP genotypes for about three fifths of the 666 donors were used, and that subset was treated as a discovery cohort. All discovery cohort repertoires had been generated on a single sequencing platform. HLA typing included class I and class II loci at four-digit resolution. The number of donors typed differed by locus, with 629-630 for A, B, C, DRB1 and DQB1, around 500 for DQA1, nearly 610 for DPA1, and some 470 for DPB1. Roughly five DR-DQ haplotypes were handled as single units for association and clustering, since linkage in the cohort was strong. Among almost 400 genotyped donors of the cohort, an average of around 240,000 unique TCR beta nucleotide sequences were sequenced per donor, roughly 20% of them non-productive. The investigation overall reported the following: In vitro tests confirmed that three of the cytomegalovirus-associated TCR beta chains recognize cytomegalovirus antigens. According to the authors, the approach could potentially be generalized to other disease states and immunological phenotypes. In a later analysis, some 17,000 TCR beta sequences were associated with specific HLA alleles at a false discovery rate of 0.05. According to a later analysis, TCR association rates differed among HLA loci, with DRB1 alleles showing the most associated TCRs and HLA-C alleles showing the fewest. A cluster of highly shared sequence variants was judged likely to represent a technical artifact of the sequencing pipeline. Because the 87-base-pair reads could not distinguish some IMGT-functional V segments, including TRBV6-2 and TRBV6-3, those segments were excluded. In a later genetic analysis, fewer N-insertions in productive TCRs were reported among donors in an Asian-associated ancestry cluster than the roughly 700-donor mean. HLA typing was unavailable for some donors at each locus, so association tests used only the typed subset. In an earlier analysis of about 600 of the donors, most TCR beta V segments appeared in productive rearrangements about 90% or about 30% of the time, broadly matching IMGT annotations. Correlated functional status among segregating V segments might be attributable to linkage disequilibrium, but an unknown experimental factor could not be ruled out. Cytomegalovirus status was reported to be diagnosed by the classifier with high specificity and sensitivity in both the original and validation cohorts. A total of some 180 TCR beta chains were listed by the study as associated with cytomegalovirus. Sequencing depth was assumed to be roughly uniform across donors in the presence/absence analyses, though that assumption may not hold. According to a later analysis, most CMV-associated TCR beta chains appeared to be HLA-restricted, and the HLA associations seemed to be driven largely by CMV exposure. In this cohort, only TCR beta chains were sequenced, and detectable features were limited by the absence of alpha or paired-chain data. Compared with equally common non-associated chains, HLA-associated TCR beta chains in a later analysis were more clonally expanded and had lower generation probabilities. While some public TCRs were present in many individuals, most TCR sequences turned up only very rarely across donors. Several of the top co-occurrence clusters appeared to be linked to parvovirus B19, influenza, CMV and Epstein-Barr virus, according to a later analysis. A later genetic analysis associated a missense DCLRE1C variant with V-gene and J-gene trimming of TCR beta chains, and an independent cohort replicated the association. Some 16 rarely observed V segments, including chromosome 9 orphons, were excluded from the earlier analysis of about 610 of the donors because counts were too low. The only immune exposure information available for the cohort was CMV serostatus. When HLA alleles, especially DR and DQ, strongly co-occurred, TCR associations were difficult to assign to individual alleles. A further reported finding was that TCR beta sequences accurately predicted the HLA-A and HLA-B alleles for most subjects in the first cohort.

Worth noting for this clone: The antigen it recognizes is unknown. No much larger clonotype is one base removed from it; base qualities were not supplied.

The cohort comprised fewer than 700 healthy bone marrow donors. At the time of sampling, all cohort members were nominally healthy, though unrecorded immune exposures were likely present. The donor was CMV seropositive and was included in the group of 250 to 350 seropositive cohort members. A peripheral blood sample was collected from each donor, and TCR beta sequencing was performed on peripheral blood mononuclear cells. Genomic DNA extraction from the blood cell samples was performed with the Qiagen DNeasy Blood Extraction Kit. The CDR3 covers 11 residues, taking in both the cysteine and the phenylalanine. Only CDR3 DNA remains: 33 bases, in frame from the first base. CDR1 and CDR2 (SGHAT, FQNNGV) derive from the germline V gene. Trimming costs V 1 base and J 15 bases, and their ends lie 10 bases apart. Libraries were built with the immunoSEQ multiplex PCR assay. A mixture of 60 forward primers for TCR Vbeta segments and 13 reverse primers for TCR Jbeta segments was used in the multiplex PCR. The CDR3 region of rearranged TCR beta genes was amplified from genomic DNA by a multiplex PCR assay. The Illumina HiSeq System was used to sequence the amplified TCR beta libraries as 87-base-pair reads. In the original analysis: In a later analysis, tens of millions of unique TCR beta chains were counted across the roughly 610 repertoires, and around 10 million of these chains were shared by at least two donors. Raw reads were error-corrected and collapsed into unique sequences by a nearest-neighbor algorithm in which closely related sequences were merged to remove PCR and sequencing errors. V, D and J gene segments were assigned by aligning CDR3 sequences to IMGT reference sequences. For a sequence to be retained, at least a six-nucleotide match to both a V gene segment and a J gene segment was required. A rearrangement was called productive if the CDR3 had no stop codons and remained in frame with V and J, and every other rearrangement was called non-productive. Following IMGT convention, CDR3 was defined as the stretch from the second conserved V-encoded cysteine to the conserved J-encoded phenylalanine. Sequences without an unambiguous match to a single V gene segment were excluded from the earlier analysis of a few hundred of the donors. An earlier analysis of a few hundred of the donors called V segments functional above 56.7% productive rearrangements and segregating when the between-donor standard deviation exceeded 5%. To diagnose cytomegalovirus status from the catalog of TCR beta chain sequences, a statistical classification framework was built. In a later analysis, TCR nucleotide sequences were compared against IMGT/GENE-DB human TR gene sequences so that V and J genes could be assigned. Using the TCRdist pipeline, a later analysis assigned CDR3 sequences along with most-parsimonious VDJ recombination scenarios. In a later analysis, each TCR beta chain was defined by its CDR3 amino acid sequence together with its V-gene family, and reads lacking a unique V-gene family were excluded. A later analysis removed roughly 590 highly shared, low-generation-probability nucleotide sequences to deal with suspected cross-contamination and a sequencing artifact. In a later analysis, a clonal expansion index was calculated for each public chain from normalized within-repertoire ranks of inferred template counts. A later analysis computed generation probabilities with a VDJ recombination model fitted to out-of-frame rearrangements, and checked the results against IGoR. A later analysis scored TCR-TCR, TCR-HLA and TCR-CMV co-occurrence with hypergeometric tests, applying a repertoire-size bias correction to TCR pairs. A later analysis estimated false discovery rates by permuting HLA or CMV assignments 20 times. A later analysis grouped co-occurring TCRs with DBSCAN, adding TCRdist sequence similarity when clustering within HLA-allele-positive subsets. For co-occurrence clustering, repertoires with fewer than 30,000 or more than 120,000 public chains were excluded, along with a handful of repertoires with anomalous nucleotide sharing. TCRdb re-hosts the immuneACCESS table, in-frame sequences only. Its copies lack some clones; in the studies checked, an unresolved V gene accounts for under half of them, and the cause for the rest is not known. V and J calls and clone size follow that table, whereas D and trimming were derived from the DNA. Counted in this sample were approximately 150,000 clones; about 80% of them appeared once. The ten largest clones add up to approximately 6.1% of the sample.

Input material: PBMCs. The source is a man aged 25-45 years in good health and CMV-seropositive. Recombination linked TRBV11-2 to TRBJ2-1; the D gene cannot be resolved reliably. The CDR3 in this case is CASSLAHSRFF. Read as DNA, the sequence is TGTGCCAGCAGCTTAGCCCACTCTCGGTTCTTC.